This entry lists 30 T cell receptor beta chains sequenced from one sample in a study of glioma-infiltrating T cells. Using RNA template, CDR3s of TCR alpha and beta were amplified with iRepertoire arm-PCR. One entry per CDR3 protein, called by TCRdb with MiXCR from the multiplex PCR reads. Of about 140,000 distinct CDR3 sequences listed, approximately 40% are singletons. Material: glioma tissue, nonneoplastic brain tissue, or PBMCs (not recorded which). The source of these receptors is a human donor with low-grade glioma or glioblastoma, undergoing nonglioma brain surgery, or in good health (not recorded which).

V is TRBV7-8 and J is TRBJ1-2, with a possible D match to TRBD1 (6 bases). Trimming cost V 5 bases and J 10 bases, with 14 bases left between them. There are 12 residues in the CDR3. Germline V CDR1 and CDR2: SGHVS, FQNEAQ. Here the CDR3 DNA reads TGTGCCAGCAGCCCTTACCAGGGGACCTACACCTTC. This translates into CASSPYQGTYTF.

V gene TRBV7-9 combines with J gene TRBJ2-1, with TRBD2 identical over 10 bases. The CDR3 covers 16 residues. J gave up 4 bases and V 0 bases, and 3 bases lay outside the gene matches. Per the germline V gene, CDR1 is SEHNR and CDR2 is FQNEAQ (reference sequence). The CDR3: CASSLAGTSAYNEQFF. CDR3 DNA sequence: TGTGCCAGCAGCTTAGCCGGGACTAGCGCTTACAATGAGCAGTTCTTC.

With regard to this clonotype: Because the CDR3 is missing its conserved closing phenylalanine or tryptophan, this is likely a read error. The rearrangement links TRBV28 to TRBJ2-1, with 8 nucleotides matching TRBD2. J gave up 2 bases and V 5 bases, and 5 bases lay outside the gene matches. Germline assignment: CDR1 MDHEN and CDR2 SYDVKM. This CDR3 has 15 residues. CDR3 sequence (DNA): TGTGCCAGCAGTCCCGCTAGCGGGCCCTACAATGAGCAGTTCTCC. Translated, it gives CASSPASGPYNEQFS.

This clonotype came up a few times. This rearrangement joins TRBV28 to TRBJ1-1, with 7 bases fitting TRBD1. The CDR3 is 14 amino acids. Germline V CDR1 and CDR2: MDHEN, SYDVKM. V shed 5 bases, J shed 4 bases, and the junction held 7 bases outside the gene matches. The CDR3 loop reads CASSLGTDLTEAFF. The CDR3 DNA is TGTGCCAGCAGTCTAGGGACAGACCTCACTGAAGCTTTCTTT. The whole variable domain, filled in from reference TRBV28 and TRBJ1-1, reads DVKVTQSSRYLVKRTGEKVFLECVQDMDHENMFWYRQDPGLGLRLIYFSYDVKMKEKGDIPEGYSVSREKKERFSLILESASTNQTSMYLCASSLGTDLTEAFFGQGTRLTVV.

The V and J genes are TRBV27 and TRBJ1-3, with D perhaps matching TRBD1 (6 bases). This CDR3 spans 14 amino acids. Trimming stripped 5 bases from V and 2 bases from J, with 10 bases between. CDR1 MNHEY and CDR2 SMNVEV come from the germline V gene (reference sequence). The CDR3: CASSVSGAGNTIYF. CDR3 nucleotides: TGTGCCAGCAGTGTTTCAGGGGCTGGAAACACCATATATTTT.

This clonotype occurred a few times. The genes are TRBV6-2 or TRBV6-3 and TRBJ1-1, with D hard to call. This CDR3 is built from 13 residues. From germline, CDR1 is MNHEY and CDR2 SVGEGT. The V end lost 3 bases, the J end lost 2 bases, and 7 bases lay between the germline ends. The chain's CDR3 is CASSYTGNTEAFF. The CDR3 region has the DNA TGTGCCAGCAGTTATACCGGTAACACTGAAGCTTTCTTT.

CDR3 residues: CASSPSRPSDNTEAFF. CDR3 DNA sequence: TGTGCCAGCAGCCCCTCTCGACCATCAGATAACACTGAAGCTTTCTTT. The rearrangement links TRBV7-2 to TRBJ1-1, with D hard to call. Trimming stripped 5 bases from V and 2 bases from J, with 18 bases between. CDR3 length: 16 residues. Germline-derived CDR1 and CDR2 are SGHTA and FQGNSA.

The table lists this clonotype with many counts. The genes are TRBV6-1 and TRBJ2-1, with no clear D. This CDR3 comprises 13 residues. Trimming took 6 bases from V and 1 from J, leaving 7 bases between them. Germline V CDR1 and CDR2: MNHNS, SASEGT. CDR3 sequence reads: CASRARSYNEQFF. CDR3 sequence (DNA): TGTGCCAGCAGAGCACGATCCTACAATGAGCAGTTCTTC.

This clonotype was observed a handful of times. This chain joins TRBV25-1 and TRBJ1-5, with D possibly matching TRBD1 (5 bases). V lost 4 bases to trimming and J lost 3 bases, with 10 bases between them. There are 14 residues in the CDR3. The V gene's germline CDR1 is MGHDK and CDR2 SYGVNS. The CDR3 protein is CASSAPGPNQPQHF. In DNA, the CDR3 is TGTGCCAGCAGTGCCCCGGGGCCCAATCAGCCCCAGCATTTT. The variable domain in full, with the rest retrieved from reference TRBV25-1 and TRBJ1-5, is EADIYQTPRYLVIGTGKKITLECSQTMGHDKMYWYQQDPGMELHLIHYSYGVNSTEKGDLSSESTVSRIRTEHFPLTLESARPSHTSQYLCASSAPGPNQPQHFGDGTRLSIL.

CDR3 in DNA: TGCAGTGCTAGTTTGTCTACGGTGGGCACTGAAGCTTTCTTT. Protein sequence: CSASLSTVGTEAFF. The chain links TRBV20-1 to TRBJ1-1; D gene uncertain. Germline CDR1 reads DFQATT; CDR2 reads SNEGSKA (reference sequence). This CDR3 is 14 amino acids long. The V and J ends lost 3 bases and 4 bases respectively, with 15 bases between them.

V usage is TRBV7-2 and J usage is TRBJ1-3; D ambiguous. This CDR3 spans 11 amino acids. Germline CDR1 and CDR2: SGHTA and FQGNSA. Trimming removed 6 bases from V and 9 bases from J, with 9 bases in between. In DNA, the CDR3 is TGTGCCAGCAGAGCAGCGGGCACCATATATTTT. This translates into CASRAAGTIYF.

Ten or more counts support this clonotype. V gene TRBV20-1 combines with J gene TRBJ2-7; tentative D call: TRBD1 (6 bases). Germline V gene sequence: CDR1 DFQATT, CDR2 SNEGSKA (reference sequence). Trimming pared 0 bases from V and 6 bases from J, leaving 18 bases between. This CDR3 is 15 amino acids long. CDR3 amino acids: CSARDPGQYLGEQYF. The CDR3 DNA sequence: TGCAGTGCTAGAGATCCAGGACAGTACCTAGGCGAGCAGTACTTC.

This clonotype was detected ten times or more. V and J are TRBV6-1 and TRBJ1-1; possibly TRBD1 for D (6 bases). V was cut by 5 bases and J by 1 base, with 14 bases left in between. The germline CDR1 and CDR2 sequences are MNHNS and SASEGT. The CDR3 is 15 amino acids. The CDR3 DNA sequence: TGTGCCAGCAGTCGGGACATTCAACCGAACACTGAAGCTTTCTTT. It is translated as CASSRDIQPNTEAFF.

A few counts support this clonotype. Here the CDR3 DNA reads TGCAGTGCTTTAAGCGGGTCTGAGGGATATGGCTACACCTTC. It codes for CSALSGSEGYGYTF. This chain uses TRBV20-1 with TRBJ1-2; the D is unclear. CDR1 and CDR2 (germline): DFQATT, SNEGSKA (reference sequence). There are 14 residues in the CDR3. V lost 5 bases and J lost 5, with 18 bases in between.

In this sample, this clonotype turned up a few times. V and J are TRBV12-3 or TRBV12-4 and TRBJ1-2, with D uncertain. CDR3 length equals 12 residues. Trimming stripped 4 bases from V and 8 bases from J, with 11 bases between. The CDR3 reads CASSSFGLGYTF. In DNA, the CDR3 is TGTGCCAGCAGTTCCTTCGGGCTGGGCTACACCTTC.

This clonotype was counted between two and nine times. This CDR3 is CASSFRAGVNQPQHF. In DNA form, the CDR3 reads TGTGCCAGCAGCTTCAGGGCAGGCGTAAATCAGCCCCAGCATTTT. The chain combines TRBV7-2 with TRBJ1-5; TRBD1 might be the D (5 bases). The germline V and J ends were trimmed by 3 bases and 4 bases, with 13 bases remaining between them. In germline, CDR1 is SGHTA, CDR2 FQGNSA. CDR3 length: 15 amino acids.

This clonotype has a handful of counts. The CDR3: CASRGLTESSYEQYF. The DNA for the CDR3 is TGTGCCAGCAGGGGTTTGACCGAGAGCTCCTACGAGCAGTACTTC. J is TRBJ2-7 and V is TRBV6-5; D not resolved. The length of the CDR3 is 15 residues. Trimming stripped 6 bases from V and 0 bases from J, with 15 bases between. Germline-derived CDR1 and CDR2 are MNHEY and SVGAGI.

This clonotype was observed a handful of times. The chain uses TRBV4-2 and TRBJ2-1; D uncertain. CDR3 length: 15 amino acids. Germline V gene sequence: CDR1 LGHNA, CDR2 YNFKEQ. The germline V and J ends were trimmed by 2 bases and 0 bases, with 8 bases remaining between them. The DNA for the CDR3 is TGTGCCAGCAGCCAACGCTACAGCTCCTACAATGAGCAGTTCTTC. Translation: CASSQRYSSYNEQFF.

Of note for this clonotype: The junction departs from germline at one end; a sequencing error may be responsible. V and J are TRBV6-1 and TRBJ2-7, with D possibly TRBD1 on 6 matching bases. The V gene's germline CDR1 is MNHNS and CDR2 SASEGT. The CDR3 runs 13 residues. The CDR3 region has the DNA TGTGCCAGCGGCCTCAGGGGCTCCTACGGGCAGTACTTC. Translating gives CASGLRGSYGQYF.

This clonotype has only a few counts. The CDR3 region has the DNA TGTGCCAGCAGTACCGGGACAGGGTTGGATCAGCCCCAGCATTTT. Its protein product is CASSTGTGLDQPQHF. The chain joins TRBV6-1 to TRBJ1-5; 9 bases map to TRBD1. The CDR3 extends over 15 amino acids. The V segment lost 5 bases and the J segment 5 bases; nucleotides outside the gene matches: 7. Germline V gives CDR1 MNHNS, CDR2 SASEGT.

The gene calls are TRBV7-9 and TRBJ1-5; 9 bases line up with TRBD1. Per germline, CDR1 SEHNR and CDR2 FQNEAQ (reference sequence). The CDR3 is 15 residues long. The V segment lost 5 bases and the J segment 2 bases; nucleotides outside the gene matches: 4. CDR3 coding DNA: TGTGCCAGCAGCCCACAGGGGGCTGGCAATCAGCCCCAGCATTTT. This encodes CASSPQGAGNQPQHF.

The V gene is TRBV6-6, the J gene TRBJ1-1, with unresolved D. CDR1 MNHNY and CDR2 SVGAGI come from the germline V gene (reference sequence). V dropped 2 bases and J dropped 1 base, with 5 bases sitting between them. The CDR3 length is 13 residues. The CDR3 here is CASSYRWNTEAFF. CDR3 bases: TGTGCCAGCAGTTACCGGTGGAACACTGAAGCTTTCTTT.

The chain employs TRBV24-1 and TRBJ1-5; 9 nucleotides line up with TRBD1. Germline CDR1 and CDR2: KGHDR and SFDVKD. The CDR3 extends over 13 amino acids. V dropped 5 bases and J dropped 5; count of bases not matched to a gene: 0. The CDR3 bases are TGTGCCACCAGTGGACAGGGGGATCAGCCCCAGCATTTT. Encoded protein: CATSGQGDQPQHF.

Turning to this clonotype: One junction end disagrees with the germline gene, perhaps due to a read error. The chain links TRBV27 to TRBJ1-5; D is undetermined. This CDR3 has 14 residues. Germline loops: CDR1 MNHEY, CDR2 SMNVEV (reference sequence). DNA of the CDR3: TGTGCCATCAGTGATCCTGTCGCGGGTCAGCCCCAGCATTTT. Translation: CAISDPVAGQPQHF.

The V call is TRBV28, the J call TRBJ1-5; no definite D call. CDR1 and CDR2 from the germline V gene are MDHEN and SYDVKM. The CDR3 spans 16 residues. Deletions cut 6 bases from V and 5 bases from J, with 20 bases between. The chain's CDR3 is CASSSSRRVSDQPQHF. The CDR3 bases are TGTGCCAGCAGCTCTTCACGAAGGGTGAGCGATCAGCCCCAGCATTTT.

The count of this clonotype is one. The chain has TRBV19 and TRBJ2-7; possibly TRBD1 or TRBD2 for D (5 bases each). The CDR3 contains 14 residues. CDR1 LNHDA and CDR2 SQIVND come from the germline V gene (reference sequence). The ends were cut back, 5 bases at V and 1 base at J, with 12 bases in the middle. The CDR3 loop reads CASSPGTESYEQYF. CDR3 nucleotide sequence: TGTGCCAGTAGTCCTGGGACCGAGTCCTACGAGCAGTACTTC. Variable domain in full (rest from reference TRBV19 and TRBJ2-7): DGGITQSPKYLFRKEGQNVTLSCEQNLNHDAMYWYRQDPGQGLRLIYYSQIVNDFQKGDIAEGYSVSREKKESFPLTVTSAQKNPTAFYLCASSPGTESYEQYFGPGTRLTVT.

The chain carries TRBV19 and TRBJ2-3; TRBD2 matches 9 bases. The V gene end was trimmed by 9 bases and the J gene end by 6 bases; junction bases not matched to a gene: 10. This CDR3 spans 14 amino acids. CDR1 LNHDA and CDR2 SQIVND come from the germline V gene (reference sequence). DNA of the CDR3: TGTGCCAGCGGTAGCGGGAGAGGTTGGGATACGCAGTATTTT. Amino acids: CASGSGRGWDTQYF.

The rearrangement joins TRBV12-3 or TRBV12-4 to TRBJ2-7; 9 nucleotides align to TRBD2. CDR3 length equals 15 residues. The V gene end was trimmed by 1 base and the J gene end by 2 bases; junction bases not matched to a gene: 3. This chain's CDR3 is CASSLEREATYEQYF. CDR3 coding DNA: TGTGCCAGCAGTTTAGAGCGGGAGGCAACCTACGAGCAGTACTTC.

The chain links TRBV10-3 to TRBJ2-5; 10 positions agree with TRBD2. Trimming removed 5 bases from V and 1 base from J; junction bases left unmatched: 1. This CDR3 comprises 14 residues. Germline V CDR1 and CDR2: ENHRY, SYGVKD. The CDR3 bases are TGTGCCATCAGTAGGACTAGCGGCCAAGAGACCCAGTACTTC. It is translated as CAISRTSGQETQYF.

V usage is TRBV6-6 and J usage is TRBJ2-7; no reliable D call. Germline V gives CDR1 MNHNY, CDR2 SVGAGI (reference sequence). The V end lost 0 bases, the J end lost 2 bases, and 17 bases lay between the germline ends. This CDR3 spans 17 amino acids. This CDR3 reads CASSYSAGNPTPYEQYF. CDR3 coding DNA: TGTGCCAGCAGTTACTCGGCAGGAAACCCGACCCCCTACGAGCAGTACTTC.